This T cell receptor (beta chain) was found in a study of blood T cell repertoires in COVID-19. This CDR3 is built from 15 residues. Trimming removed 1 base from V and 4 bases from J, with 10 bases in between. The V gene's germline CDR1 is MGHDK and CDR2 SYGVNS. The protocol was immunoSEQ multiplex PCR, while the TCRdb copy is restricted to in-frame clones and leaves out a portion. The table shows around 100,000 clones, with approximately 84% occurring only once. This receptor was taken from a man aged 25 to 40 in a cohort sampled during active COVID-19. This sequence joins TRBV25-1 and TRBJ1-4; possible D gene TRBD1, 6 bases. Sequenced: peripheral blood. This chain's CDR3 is CASSEFRGNNEKLFF. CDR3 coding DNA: TGTGCCAGCAGTGAATTCAGGGGAAATAATGAAAAACTGTTTTTT.